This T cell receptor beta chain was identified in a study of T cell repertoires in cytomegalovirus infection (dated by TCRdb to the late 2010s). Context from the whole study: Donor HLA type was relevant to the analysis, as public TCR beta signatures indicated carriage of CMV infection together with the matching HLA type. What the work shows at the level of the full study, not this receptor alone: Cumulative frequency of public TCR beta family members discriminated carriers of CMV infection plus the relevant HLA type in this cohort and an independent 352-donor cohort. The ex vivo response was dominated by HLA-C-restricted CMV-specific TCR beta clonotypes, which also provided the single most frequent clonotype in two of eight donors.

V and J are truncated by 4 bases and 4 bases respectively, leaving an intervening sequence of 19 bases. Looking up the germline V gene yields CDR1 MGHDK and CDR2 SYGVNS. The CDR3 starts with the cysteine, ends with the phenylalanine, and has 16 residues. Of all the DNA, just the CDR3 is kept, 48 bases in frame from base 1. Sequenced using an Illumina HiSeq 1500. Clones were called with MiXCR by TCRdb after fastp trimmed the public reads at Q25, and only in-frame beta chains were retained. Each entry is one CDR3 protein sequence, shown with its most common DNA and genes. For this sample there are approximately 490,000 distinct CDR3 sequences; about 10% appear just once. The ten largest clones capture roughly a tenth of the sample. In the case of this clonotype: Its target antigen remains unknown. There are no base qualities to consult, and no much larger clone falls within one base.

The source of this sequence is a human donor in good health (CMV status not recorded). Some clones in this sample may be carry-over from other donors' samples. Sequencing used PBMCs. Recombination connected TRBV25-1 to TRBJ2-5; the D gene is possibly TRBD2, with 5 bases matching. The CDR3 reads CASSALVFGVGETQYF. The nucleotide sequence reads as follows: TGTGCCAGCAGTGCTCTCGTATTCGGGGTTGGAGAGACCCAGTACTTC.